This T cell receptor beta chain was captured by sequencing in a study of blood T cell repertoires in COVID-19. About the study: Donors in the United States, Italy and Spain gave samples during acute or convalescent COVID-19. The cDNA or gDNA used as material had been derived from T cells, B-cell-depleted T cells, or PBMCs.

In the source study's methods: Counts of nucleated cells, estimated from reference gene primer amplification, were obtained. TCRdb's copy holds only in-frame clones and misses some; the assay was immunoSEQ multiplex PCR. V and J calls and clone size follow that table, whereas D and trimming were derived from the DNA. The repertoire holds under 350,000 clones, with around 85% as singletons. Germline assignment: CDR1 SGHTA and CDR2 FQGNSA. The CDR3 runs to 15 residues. Trimming cost V 6 bases and J 7 bases; bases outside gene matches: 8. J is TRBJ1-6 and V is TRBV7-2, with 8 positions matching TRBD1. This receptor was obtained from a woman in her sixties or seventies with acute or convalescent COVID-19. Sequenced sample: peripheral blood. This CDR3 reads CASRKTGTGNSPLHF. As DNA, the CDR3 is TGTGCCAGCAGAAAAACGGGGACAGGCAATTCACCCCTCCACTTT.